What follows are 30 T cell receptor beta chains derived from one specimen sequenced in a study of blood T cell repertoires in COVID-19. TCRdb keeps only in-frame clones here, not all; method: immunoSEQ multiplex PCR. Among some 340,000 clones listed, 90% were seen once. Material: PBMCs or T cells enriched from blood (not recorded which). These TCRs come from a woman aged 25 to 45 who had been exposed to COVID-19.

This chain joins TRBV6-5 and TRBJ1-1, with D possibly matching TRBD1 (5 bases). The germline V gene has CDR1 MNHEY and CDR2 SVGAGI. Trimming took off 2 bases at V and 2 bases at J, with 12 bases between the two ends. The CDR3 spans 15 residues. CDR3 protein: CASSYGAGFNTEAFF. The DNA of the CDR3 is TGTGCCAGCAGTTACGGGGCAGGGTTTAACACTGAAGCTTTCTTT.

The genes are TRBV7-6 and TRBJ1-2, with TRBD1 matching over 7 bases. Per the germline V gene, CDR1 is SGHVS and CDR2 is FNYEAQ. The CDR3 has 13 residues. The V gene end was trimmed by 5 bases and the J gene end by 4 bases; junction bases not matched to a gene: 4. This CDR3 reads CASSPRDSYGYTF. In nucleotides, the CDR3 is TGTGCCAGCAGCCCCCGGGACAGCTATGGCTACACCTTC.

CDR3 region: CASSAQGLSGNTIYF. The CDR3, as DNA: TGTGCCAGCAGCGCCCAGGGTCTCTCTGGAAACACCATATATTTT. The J gene is TRBJ1-3, the V gene TRBV9; weak D call: TRBD1 (5 bases). V dropped 3 bases and J dropped 0 bases, with 10 bases sitting between them. Germline CDR1 is SGDLS and CDR2 is YYNGEE. This CDR3 is built from 15 residues. The whole variable domain, filled in from reference TRBV9 and TRBJ1-3, reads DSGVTQTPKHLITATGQRVTLRCSPRSGDLSVYWYQQSLDQGLQFLIQYYNGEERAKGNILERFSAQQFPDLHSELNLSSLELGDSALYFCASSAQGLSGNTIYFGEGSWLTVV.

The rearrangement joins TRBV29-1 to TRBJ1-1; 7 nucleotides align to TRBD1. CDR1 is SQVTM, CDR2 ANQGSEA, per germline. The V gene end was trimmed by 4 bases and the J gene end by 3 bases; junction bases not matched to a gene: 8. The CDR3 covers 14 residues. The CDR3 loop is CSVVTGTVDTEAFF. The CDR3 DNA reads TGCAGCGTTGTGACCGGGACAGTGGACACTGAAGCTTTCTTT.

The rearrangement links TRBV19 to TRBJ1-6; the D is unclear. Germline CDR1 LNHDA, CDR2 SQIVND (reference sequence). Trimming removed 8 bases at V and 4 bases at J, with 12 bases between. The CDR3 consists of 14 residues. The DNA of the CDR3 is TGTGCCAGTGTCGATCGGGTTTATAATTCACCCCTCCACTTT. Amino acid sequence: CASVDRVYNSPLHF.

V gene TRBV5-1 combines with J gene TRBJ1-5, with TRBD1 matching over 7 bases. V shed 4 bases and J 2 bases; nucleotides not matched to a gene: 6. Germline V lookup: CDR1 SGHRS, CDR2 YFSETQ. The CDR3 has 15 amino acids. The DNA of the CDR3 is TGCGCCAGCAGCCCGACAGGGTTCGGCAATCAGCCCCAGCATTTT. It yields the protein CASSPTGFGNQPQHF. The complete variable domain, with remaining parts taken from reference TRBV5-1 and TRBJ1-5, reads KAGVTQTPRYLIKTRGQQVTLSCSPISGHRSVSWYQQTPGQGLQFLFEYFSETQRNKGNFPGRFSGRQFSNSRSEMNVSTLELGDSALYLCASSPTGFGNQPQHFGDGTRLSIL.

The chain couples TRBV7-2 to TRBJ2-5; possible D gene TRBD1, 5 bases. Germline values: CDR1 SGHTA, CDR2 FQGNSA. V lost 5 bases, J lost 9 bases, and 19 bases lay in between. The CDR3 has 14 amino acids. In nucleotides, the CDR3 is TGTGCCAGCAGCCTCCGTAAGGGGCCTCGGGCCCAGTACTTC. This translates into CASSLRKGPRAQYF. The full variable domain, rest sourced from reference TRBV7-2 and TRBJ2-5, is GAGVSQSPSNKVTEKGKDVELRCDPISGHTALYWYRQSLGQGLEFLIYFQGNSAPDKSGLPSDRFSAERTGGSVSTLTIQRTQQEDSAVYLCASSLRKGPRAQYFGPGTRLLVL.

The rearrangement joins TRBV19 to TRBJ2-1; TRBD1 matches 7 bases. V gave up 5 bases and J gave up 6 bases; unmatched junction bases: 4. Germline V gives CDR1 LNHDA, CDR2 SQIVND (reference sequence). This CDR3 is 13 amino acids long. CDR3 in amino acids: CASSWQGVNEQFF. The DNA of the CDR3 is TGTGCCAGTAGTTGGCAGGGGGTCAATGAGCAGTTCTTC. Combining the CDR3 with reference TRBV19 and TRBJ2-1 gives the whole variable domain DGGITQSPKYLFRKEGQNVTLSCEQNLNHDAMYWYRQDPGQGLRLIYYSQIVNDFQKGDIAEGYSVSREKKESFPLTVTSAQKNPTAFYLCASSWQGVNEQFFGPGTRLTVL.

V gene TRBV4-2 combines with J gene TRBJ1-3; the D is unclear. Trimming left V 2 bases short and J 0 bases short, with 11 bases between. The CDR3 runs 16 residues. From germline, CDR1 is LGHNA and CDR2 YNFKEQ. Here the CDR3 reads CASSQQEDFSGNTIYF. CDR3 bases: TGTGCCAGCAGCCAACAAGAGGACTTCTCTGGAAACACCATATATTTT.

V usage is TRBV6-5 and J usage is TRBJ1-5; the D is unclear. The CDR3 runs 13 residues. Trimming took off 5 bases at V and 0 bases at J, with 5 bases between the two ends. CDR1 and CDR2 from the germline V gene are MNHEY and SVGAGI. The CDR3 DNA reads TGTGCCAGCAGTATTAGTAGCAATCAGCCCCAGCATTTT. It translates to CASSISSNQPQHF.

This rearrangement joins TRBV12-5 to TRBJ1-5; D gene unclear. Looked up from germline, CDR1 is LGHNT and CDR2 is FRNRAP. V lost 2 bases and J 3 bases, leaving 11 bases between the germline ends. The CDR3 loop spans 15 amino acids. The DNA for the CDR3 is TGTGCTAGTGGTTTGTCCACTCCCCTCAATCAGCCCCAGCATTTT. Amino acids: CASGLSTPLNQPQHF. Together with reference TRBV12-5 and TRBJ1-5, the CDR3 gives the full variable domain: DARVTQTPRHKVTEMGQEVTMRCQPILGHNTVFWYRQTMMQGLELLAYFRNRAPLDDSGMPKDRFSAEMPDATLATLKIQPSEPRDSAVYFCASGLSTPLNQPQHFGDGTRLSIL.

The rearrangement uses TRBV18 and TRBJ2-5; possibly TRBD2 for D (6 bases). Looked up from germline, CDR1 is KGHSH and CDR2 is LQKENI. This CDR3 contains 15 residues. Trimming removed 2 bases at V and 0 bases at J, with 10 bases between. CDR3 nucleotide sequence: TGTGCCAGCTCACCATACGGAGGGTACCAAGAGACCCAGTACTTC. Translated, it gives CASSPYGGYQETQYF.

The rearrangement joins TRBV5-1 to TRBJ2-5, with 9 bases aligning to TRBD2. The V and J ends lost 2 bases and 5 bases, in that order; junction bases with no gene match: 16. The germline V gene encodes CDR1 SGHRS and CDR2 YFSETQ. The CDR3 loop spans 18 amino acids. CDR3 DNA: TGCGCCAGCAGCTTTGACGCGGGGGGGCCGAGCTTGGGGGAGACCCAGTACTTC. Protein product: CASSFDAGGPSLGETQYF.

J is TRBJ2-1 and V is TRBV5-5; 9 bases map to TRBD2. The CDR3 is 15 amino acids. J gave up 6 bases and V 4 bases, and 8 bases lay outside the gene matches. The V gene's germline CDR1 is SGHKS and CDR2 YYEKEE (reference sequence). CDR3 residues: CASSISGGSSNEQFF. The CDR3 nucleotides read TGTGCCAGCAGCATTAGCGGGGGCTCAAGCAATGAGCAGTTCTTC.

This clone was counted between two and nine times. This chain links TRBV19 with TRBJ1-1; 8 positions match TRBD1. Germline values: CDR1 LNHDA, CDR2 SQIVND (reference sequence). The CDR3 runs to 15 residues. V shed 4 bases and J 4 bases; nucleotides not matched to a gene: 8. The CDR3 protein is CASSSRTGGFTEAFF. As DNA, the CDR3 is TGTGCCAGTAGTAGCCGAACAGGGGGGTTCACTGAAGCTTTCTTT. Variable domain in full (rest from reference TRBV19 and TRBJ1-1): DGGITQSPKYLFRKEGQNVTLSCEQNLNHDAMYWYRQDPGQGLRLIYYSQIVNDFQKGDIAEGYSVSREKKESFPLTVTSAQKNPTAFYLCASSSRTGGFTEAFFGQGTRLTVV.

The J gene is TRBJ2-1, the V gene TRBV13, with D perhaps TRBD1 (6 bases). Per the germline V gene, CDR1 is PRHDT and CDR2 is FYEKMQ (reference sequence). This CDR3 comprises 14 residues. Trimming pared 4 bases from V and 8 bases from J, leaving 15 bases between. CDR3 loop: CASSSEQGEDEQFF. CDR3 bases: TGTGCCAGCAGCTCAGAACAGGGAGAAGATGAGCAGTTCTTC.

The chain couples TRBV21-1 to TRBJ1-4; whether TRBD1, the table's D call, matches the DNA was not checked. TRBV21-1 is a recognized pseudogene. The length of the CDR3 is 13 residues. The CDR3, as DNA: TGTGCCGGTTGGACAGGGATTAATGAAAAACTGTTTTTT. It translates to CAGWTGINEKLFF.

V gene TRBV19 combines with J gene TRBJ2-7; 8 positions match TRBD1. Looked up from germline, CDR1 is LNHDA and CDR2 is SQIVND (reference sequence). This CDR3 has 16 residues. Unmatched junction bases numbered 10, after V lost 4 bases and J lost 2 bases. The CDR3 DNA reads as TGTGCCAGTAGTACTTACGGGACAGGAGGGACCTACGAGCAGTACTTC. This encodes CASSTYGTGGTYEQYF.

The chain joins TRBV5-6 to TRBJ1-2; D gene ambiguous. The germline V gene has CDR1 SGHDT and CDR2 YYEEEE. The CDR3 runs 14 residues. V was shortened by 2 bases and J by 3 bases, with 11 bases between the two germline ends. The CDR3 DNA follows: TGTGCCAGCAGCTTAGGAGGAGTTGACTATGGCTACACCTTC. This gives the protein CASSLGGVDYGYTF.

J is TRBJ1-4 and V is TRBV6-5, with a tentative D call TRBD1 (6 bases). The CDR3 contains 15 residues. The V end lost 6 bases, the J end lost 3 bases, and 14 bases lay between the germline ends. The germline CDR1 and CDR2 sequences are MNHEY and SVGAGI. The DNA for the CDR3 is TGTGCCAGCAGCCCCCGGGGGGGCTCTAATGAAAAACTGTTTTTT. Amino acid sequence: CASSPRGGSNEKLFF.

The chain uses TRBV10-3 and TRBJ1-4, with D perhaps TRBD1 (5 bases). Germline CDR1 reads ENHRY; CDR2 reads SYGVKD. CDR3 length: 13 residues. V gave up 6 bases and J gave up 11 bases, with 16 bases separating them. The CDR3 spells CAISREENGKLFF. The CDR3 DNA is TGTGCCATCAGCAGGGAGGAGAATGGGAAACTGTTTTTT.

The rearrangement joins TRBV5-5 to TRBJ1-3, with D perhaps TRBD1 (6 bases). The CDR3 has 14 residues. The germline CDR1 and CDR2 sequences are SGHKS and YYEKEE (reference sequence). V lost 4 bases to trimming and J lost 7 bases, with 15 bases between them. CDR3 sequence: CASSAAGQRNTIYF. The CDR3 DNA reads TGTGCCAGCAGCGCCGCTGGACAGAGGAACACCATATATTTT.

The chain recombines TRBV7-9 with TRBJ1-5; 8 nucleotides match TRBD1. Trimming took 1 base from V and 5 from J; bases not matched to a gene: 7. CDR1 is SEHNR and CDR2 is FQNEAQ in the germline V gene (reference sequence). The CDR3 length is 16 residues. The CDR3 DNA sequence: TGTGCCAGCAGCTTAGGTGGACAGGGATGGGATCAGCCCCAGCATTTT. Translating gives CASSLGGQGWDQPQHF.

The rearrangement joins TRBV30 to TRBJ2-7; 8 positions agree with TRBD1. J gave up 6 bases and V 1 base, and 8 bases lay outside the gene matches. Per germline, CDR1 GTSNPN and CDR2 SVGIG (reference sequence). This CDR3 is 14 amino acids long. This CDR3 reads CAWSAIGQGSEQYF. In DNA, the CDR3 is TGTGCCTGGAGTGCCATCGGACAGGGCAGCGAGCAGTACTTC.

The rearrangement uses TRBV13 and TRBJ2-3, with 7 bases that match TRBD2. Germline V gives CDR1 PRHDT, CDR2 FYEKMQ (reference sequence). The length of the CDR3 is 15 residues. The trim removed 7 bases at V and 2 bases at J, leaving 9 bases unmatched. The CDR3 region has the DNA TGTGCCAGCACCGGAGAGCGGGACTCCACAGATACGCAGTATTTT. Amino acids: CASTGERDSTDTQYF.

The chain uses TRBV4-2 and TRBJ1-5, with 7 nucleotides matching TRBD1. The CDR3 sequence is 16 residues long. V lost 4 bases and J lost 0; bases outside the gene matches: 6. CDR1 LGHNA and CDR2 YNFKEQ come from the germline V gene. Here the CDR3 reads CASSRDSLYSNQPQHF. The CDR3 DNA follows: TGTGCCAGCAGCCGGGACAGTTTGTATAGCAATCAGCCCCAGCATTTT.

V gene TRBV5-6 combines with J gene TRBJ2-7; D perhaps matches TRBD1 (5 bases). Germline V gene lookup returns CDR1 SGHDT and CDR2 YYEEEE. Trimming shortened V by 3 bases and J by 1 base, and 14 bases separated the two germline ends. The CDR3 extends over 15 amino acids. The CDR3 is CASSYTQGLSYEQYF. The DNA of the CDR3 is TGTGCCAGCAGCTATACCCAGGGCCTTTCCTACGAGCAGTACTTC.

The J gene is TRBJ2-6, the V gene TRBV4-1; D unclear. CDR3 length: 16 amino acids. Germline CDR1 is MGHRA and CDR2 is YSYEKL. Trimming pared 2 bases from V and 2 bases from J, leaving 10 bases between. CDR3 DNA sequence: TGCGCCAGCAGCCAACACAGAGACCCTGGGGCCAACGTCCTGACTTTC. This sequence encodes CASSQHRDPGANVLTF.

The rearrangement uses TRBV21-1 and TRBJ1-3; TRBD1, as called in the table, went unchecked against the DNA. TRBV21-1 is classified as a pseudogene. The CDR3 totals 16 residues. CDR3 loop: CASSKGDRNSGNTIYF. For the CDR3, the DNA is TGTGCCAGCAGCAAGGGCGACAGAAACTCTGGAAACACCATATATTTT.

The CDR3 loop is CASRPLGAGVNYGYTF. For the CDR3, the DNA is TGTGCCAGCAGGCCACTCGGGGCGGGGGTTAACTATGGCTACACCTTC. The genes are TRBV27 and TRBJ1-2, with D perhaps TRBD1 (5 bases). The V gene's germline CDR1 is MNHEY and CDR2 SMNVEV (reference sequence). The CDR3 has 16 residues. Deletions cut 6 bases from V and 1 base from J, with 18 bases between.